The text below deals with one TCR beta chain. Its antigen is unknown. The data stem from a study of T-cell memory formation after mild COVID-19. Study at large: TCR clusters were mostly donor specific.

Constant-segment primers were used for 5'RACE, and the resulting TCR alpha and TCR beta cDNA libraries carried sample barcodes and UMIs. TCRdb redid the calling of the 5' RACE reads with MiXCR, one entry per CDR3 protein. The table has under 350,000 distinct CDR3 sequences, 15% to 20% seen once. General study points: Proof of SARS-CoV-2 specificity was absent for the second-wave clones that crested on day 37. The main location of contracting CD4+ clones was CM and EM, and that of contracting CD8+ clones was EMRA.

J lost 11 bases, V lost 6 bases, and 20 bases had no gene match. The CDR3 is 17 amino acids. Germline-derived CDR1 and CDR2 are SGHTA and FQGNSA. The clonotype comes from a man in his late teens or twenties who had mild COVID-19 (a few samples of this study predate the infection). Cell type and time point are not known. The sample consisted of PBMCs or a T cell subset sorted from them (not recorded which). J is TRBJ1-4 and V is TRBV7-2; TRBD1 matches at 8 bases. CDR3 loop: CASSPGGFFQGGVKLFF. As DNA, the CDR3 is TGTGCCAGCAGTCCAGGGGGCTTCTTTCAGGGAGGCGTGAAACTGTTTTTT. Combining the CDR3 with reference TRBV7-2 and TRBJ1-4 gives the whole variable domain GAGVSQSPSNKVTEKGKDVELRCDPISGHTALYWYRQSLGQGLEFLIYFQGNSAPDKSGLPSDRFSAERTGGSVSTLTIQRTQQEDSAVYLCASSPGGFFQGGVKLFFGSGTQLSVL.